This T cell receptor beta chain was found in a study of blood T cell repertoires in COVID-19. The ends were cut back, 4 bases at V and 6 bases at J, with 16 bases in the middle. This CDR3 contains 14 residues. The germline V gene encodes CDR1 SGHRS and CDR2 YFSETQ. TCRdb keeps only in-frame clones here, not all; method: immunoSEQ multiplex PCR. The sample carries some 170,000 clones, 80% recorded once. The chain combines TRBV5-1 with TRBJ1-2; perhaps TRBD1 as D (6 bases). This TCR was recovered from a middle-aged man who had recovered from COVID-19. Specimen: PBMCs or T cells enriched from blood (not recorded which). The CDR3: CASSQGSRRDGYTF. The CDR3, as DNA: TGCGCCAGCAGCCAGGGGTCCCGCAGAGATGGCTACACCTTC.